This T cell receptor beta chain was identified during a study of cytomegalovirus exposure and HLA in healthy donors. Vbeta (60) and Jbeta (13) primers were used in the PCR. Sequencing was performed with immunoSEQ multiplex PCR; in TCRdb, only in-frame clones are kept and a portion is missing. This sample's table has about 170,000 clones. Trimming stripped 1 base from V and 10 bases from J, with 25 bases between. The CDR3 runs to 17 residues. The germline gives CDR1 SGHTA, CDR2 FQGNSA. The clonotype comes from a woman in her fifties or sixties in good health and CMV-seronegative. Sample: PBMCs. The genes are TRBV7-2 and TRBJ1-1, with a possible D match to TRBD1 (5 bases). CDR3 loop: CASSLDPGIVREAGAFF. In DNA, the CDR3 is TGTGCCAGCAGCTTAGACCCAGGGATCGTAAGGGAAGCTGGAGCTTTCTTT. Drawing the rest from reference TRBV7-2 and TRBJ1-1, the complete variable domain is GAGVSQSPSNKVTEKGKDVELRCDPISGHTALYWYRQSLGQGLEFLIYFQGNSAPDKSGLPSDRFSAERTGGSVSTLTIQRTQQEDSAVYLCASSLDPGIVREAGAFFGQGTRLTVV.